A selection of T cell receptor beta chains follows, all from one sample in a study of radiation and T cells in renal cell carcinoma. Using immunoSEQ multiplex PCR, the repertoire was profiled, and TCRdb retains in-frame clones only, with some absent. The sample includes almost 50,000 clones, less than 85% of them seen just once. Here the sequenced sample was blood, taken from a patient whose treatment included radiotherapy and nephrectomy. Every receptor here comes from a woman aged 70 to 79 with renal cell carcinoma. CDR3s include the opening cysteine and the closing phenylalanine or tryptophan. Each record gives: J gene, V gene, D gene, clone size, CDR3 protein, CDR3 DNA. A D gene is named only where the DNA matches it firmly. Only some rows state a clone size, as once, few, many or a class for expanded clones.

>TRBJ1-2|TRBV5-6|TRBD1|NA
CASSPDRFRSYTF
TGTGCCAGCAGCCCGGACAGGTTTCGTAGCTACACCTTC
>TRBJ1-5|TRBV18|NA|NA
CASQGSGVNQPQHF
TGTGCCAGCCAAGGATCAGGGGTCAATCAGCCCCAGCATTTT
>TRBJ1-1|TRBV6-6|NA|NA
CASSSGQPLNTEAFF
TGTGCCAGCAGTTCCGGACAGCCGCTGAACACTGAAGCTTTCTTT
>TRBJ1-6|TRBV27|NA|NA
CASRMTGLFGSPLHF
TGTGCCAGCAGAATGACCGGTCTATTTGGGTCACCCCTCCACTTT
>TRBJ1-5|TRBV4-2|NA|NA
CASSQDLYANQPQHF
TGTGCCAGCAGCCAAGACTTGTACGCCAATCAGCCCCAGCATTTT
>TRBJ1-2|TRBV7-2|NA|NA
CASSNRAGEYYGYTF
TGTGCCAGCAGTAACCGGGCGGGGGAGTACTATGGCTACACCTTC
>TRBJ2-7|TRBV6-1|TRBD1|NA
CASRRQGNSYEQYF
TGTGCCAGCAGGAGACAGGGCAACTCCTACGAGCAGTACTTC
>TRBJ2-2|TRBV18|TRBD1|once
CASRGQAPNTGELFF
TGTGCCAGCCGTGGACAGGCCCCGAACACCGGGGAGCTGTTTTTT
>TRBJ2-7|TRBV5-6|NA|NA
CASSWWGKQVYEQYF
TGTGCCAGCAGCTGGTGGGGGAAGCAGGTCTACGAGCAGTACTTC
>TRBJ2-5|TRBV19|TRBD1|NA
CASTGTGGETQYF
TGTGCCAGTACAGGGACAGGGGGGGAGACCCAGTACTTC
>TRBJ1-1|TRBV19|NA|NA
CASSRPPGNTEAFF
TGTGCCAGTAGTAGGCCCCCAGGGAACACTGAAGCTTTCTTT
>TRBJ2-5|TRBV6-1|NA|NA
CASSERAGQETQYF
TGTGCCAGCAGTGAACGGGCAGGGCAAGAGACCCAGTACTTC
>TRBJ2-7|TRBV5-6|NA|NA
CASSAVTGTLGAISHEQYF
TGTGCCAGCAGCGCCGTTACCGGGACACTCGGAGCGATATCCCACGAGCAGTACTTC
>TRBJ2-7|TRBV7-2|TRBD2|NA
CASSLVGLAGGGYEQYF
TGTGCCAGCAGCTTAGTCGGACTAGCGGGAGGGGGCTACGAGCAGTACTTC
>TRBJ1-5|TRBV4-1|NA|NA
CASSQVAGNDQPQHF
TGCGCCAGCAGCCAAGTGGCAGGGAATGATCAGCCCCAGCATTTT
>TRBJ2-1|TRBV5-6|TRBD2|NA
CASSLGTSGLNEQFF
TGTGCCAGCAGCTTGGGGACTAGCGGGTTGAATGAGCAGTTCTTC
>TRBJ1-1|TRBV5-6|NA|few
CASSLVLVSEAFF
TGTGCCAGCAGCCTCGTTCTGGTGTCTGAAGCTTTCTTT
>TRBJ2-7|TRBV6-5|TRBD2|NA
CASSIGLAGNYEQYF
TGTGCCAGCAGTATCGGACTAGCGGGGAATTACGAGCAGTACTTC
>TRBJ1-5|TRBV7-2|NA|NA
CASSQQGDQPQHF
TGTGCCAGCAGCCAACAGGGAGATCAGCCCCAGCATTTT